The T cell receptor (beta chain) described here comes from a study of blood T cells in healthy people across ages. Study-level results: It was the long-lived donors that had more naive CD4+ cells and higher diversity than aged donors. Roughly linearly, TCR beta diversity per million T cells fell as age increased.

The table lists this clonotype with a few counts. Its antigen remains unidentified. After removal of 1 base from V and 3 bases from J, the junction contained 3 bases not matched to a gene. The CDR3 runs to 14 residues. CDR1 is DFQATT, CDR2 SNEGSKA, per germline (reference sequence). Next came a second PCR, run for about 7 to 11 cycles, which used a sample-barcoded 5' primer along with a J-beta primer mix. Every sample returned 2.5 million or more CDR3-containing paired-end reads. TCRdb independently ran MiXCR on the 5' RACE reads; one entry per CDR3 protein. The sample yields roughly 790,000 distinct CDR3 sequences, approximately 43% seen once.

The genes are TRBV20-1 and TRBJ2-1, with TRBD2 identical over 7 bases. The sequencing input was blood. This TCR derives from a woman aged 60 to 75 in good health. The CDR3 region is CSARVAGVYNEQFF. The CDR3 DNA sequence: TGCAGTGCTAGAGTGGCGGGAGTCTACAATGAGCAGTTCTTC.